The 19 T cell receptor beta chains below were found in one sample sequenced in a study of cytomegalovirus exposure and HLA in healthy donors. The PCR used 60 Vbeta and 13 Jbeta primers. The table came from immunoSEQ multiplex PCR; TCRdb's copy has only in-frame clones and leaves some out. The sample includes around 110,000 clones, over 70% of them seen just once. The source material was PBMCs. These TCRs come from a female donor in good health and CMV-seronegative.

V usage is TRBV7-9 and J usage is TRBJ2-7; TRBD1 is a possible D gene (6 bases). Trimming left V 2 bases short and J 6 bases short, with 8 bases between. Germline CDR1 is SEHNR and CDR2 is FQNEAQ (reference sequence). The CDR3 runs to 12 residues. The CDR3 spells CASSLRGTEQYF. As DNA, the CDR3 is TGTGCCAGCAGCTTAAGGGGGACCGAGCAGTACTTC.

DNA of the CDR3: TGTGCCAGCAGTAGGGGTTGGAGCTCTGGAAACACCATATATTTT. Translation: CASSRGWSSGNTIYF. The gene calls are TRBV27 and TRBJ1-3; tentatively, D is TRBD1 (5 bases). Trimming cost V 5 bases and J 0 bases, with 11 bases left between them. CDR3 length equals 15 residues. Germline lookup yields CDR1 MNHEY and CDR2 SMNVEV (reference sequence).

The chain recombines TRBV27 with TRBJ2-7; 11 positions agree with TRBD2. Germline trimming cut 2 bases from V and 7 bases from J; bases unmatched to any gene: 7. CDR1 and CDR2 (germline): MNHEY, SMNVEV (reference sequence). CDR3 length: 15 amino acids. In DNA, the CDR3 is TGTGCCAGCAGTTTACTGCCTAGCGGGAGGTGGGAGCAGTACTTC. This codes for CASSLLPSGRWEQYF.

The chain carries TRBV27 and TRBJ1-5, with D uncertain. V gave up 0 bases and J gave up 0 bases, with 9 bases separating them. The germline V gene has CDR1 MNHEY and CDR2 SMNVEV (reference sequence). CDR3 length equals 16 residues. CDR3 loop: CASSLSIRGSNQPQHF. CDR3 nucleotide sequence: TGTGCCAGCAGTTTATCGATTAGAGGTAGCAATCAGCCCCAGCATTTT.

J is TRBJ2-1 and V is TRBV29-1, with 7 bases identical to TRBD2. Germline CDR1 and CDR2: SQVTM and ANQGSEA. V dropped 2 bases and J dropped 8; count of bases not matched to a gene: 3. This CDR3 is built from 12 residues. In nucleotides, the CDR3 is TGCAGCGTTGAATGGGCGGGAGATGAGCAGTTCTTC. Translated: CSVEWAGDEQFF.

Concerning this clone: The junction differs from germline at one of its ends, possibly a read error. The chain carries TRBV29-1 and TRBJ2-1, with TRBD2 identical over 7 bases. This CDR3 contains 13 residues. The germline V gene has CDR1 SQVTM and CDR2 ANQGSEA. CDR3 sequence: CSVARESYNKQFF. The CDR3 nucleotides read TGCAGCGTTGCGCGGGAGTCATACAATAAGCAGTTCTTC.

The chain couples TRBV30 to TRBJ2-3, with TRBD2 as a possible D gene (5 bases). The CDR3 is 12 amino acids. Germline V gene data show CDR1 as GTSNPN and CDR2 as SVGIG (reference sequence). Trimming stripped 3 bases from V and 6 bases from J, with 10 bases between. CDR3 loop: CAWRPRGDTQYF. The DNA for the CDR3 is TGTGCCTGGAGGCCCCGAGGGGATACGCAGTATTTT.

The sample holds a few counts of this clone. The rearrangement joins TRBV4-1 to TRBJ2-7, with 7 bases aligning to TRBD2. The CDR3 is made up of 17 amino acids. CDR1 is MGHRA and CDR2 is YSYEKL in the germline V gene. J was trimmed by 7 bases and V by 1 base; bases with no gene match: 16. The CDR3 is CASSQGGITPGGGEQYF. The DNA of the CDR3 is TGCGCCAGCAGCCAAGGGGGAATTACACCGGGGGGAGGAGAGCAGTACTTC.

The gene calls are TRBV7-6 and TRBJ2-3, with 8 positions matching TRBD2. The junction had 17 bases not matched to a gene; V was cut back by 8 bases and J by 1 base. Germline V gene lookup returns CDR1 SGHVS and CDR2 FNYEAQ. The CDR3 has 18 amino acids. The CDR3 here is CASGLRGGRARGTDTQYF. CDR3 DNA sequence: TGTGCCAGCGGCCTACGGGGGGGGAGGGCCCGAGGCACAGATACGCAGTATTTT. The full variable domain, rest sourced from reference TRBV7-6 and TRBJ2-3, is GAGVSQSPRYKVTKRGQDVALRCDPISGHVSLYWYRQALGQGPEFLTYFNYEAQQDKSGLPNDRFSAERPEGSISTLTIQRTEQRDSAMYRCASGLRGGRARGTDTQYFGPGTRLTVL.

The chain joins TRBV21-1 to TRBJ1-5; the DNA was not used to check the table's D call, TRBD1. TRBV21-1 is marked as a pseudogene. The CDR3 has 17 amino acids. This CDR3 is CASSKKREQGTNQPQHF. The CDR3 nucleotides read TGTGCCAGCAGCAAAAAGAGGGAACAGGGGACCAATCAGCCCCAGCATTTT.

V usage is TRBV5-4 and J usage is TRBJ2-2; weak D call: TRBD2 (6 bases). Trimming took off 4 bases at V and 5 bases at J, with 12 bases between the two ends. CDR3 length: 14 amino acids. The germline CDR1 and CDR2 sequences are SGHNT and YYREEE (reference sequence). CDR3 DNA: TGTGCCAGCAGCCCCGGGGGTTCAACCGGGGAGCTGTTTTTT. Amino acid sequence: CASSPGGSTGELFF.

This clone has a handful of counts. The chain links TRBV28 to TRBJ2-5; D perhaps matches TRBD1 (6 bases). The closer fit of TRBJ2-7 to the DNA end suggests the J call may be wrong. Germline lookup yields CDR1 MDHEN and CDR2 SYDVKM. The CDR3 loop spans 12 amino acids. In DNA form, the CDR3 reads TGTGCCAGCAGTACAGGGTCCTACGAGCAGTACTTC. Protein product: CASSTGSYEQYF.

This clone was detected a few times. CDR3 nucleotides: TGTGCCAGCAGCGGAGAGGACAGCTTACTAGCCAAAAACATTCAGTACTTC. Translating it yields CASSGEDSLLAKNIQYF. This chain connects TRBV21-1 to TRBJ2-4; TRBD1 is the table's D call, not checked against the DNA. TRBV21-1 is flagged as a pseudogene. This CDR3 comprises 17 residues.

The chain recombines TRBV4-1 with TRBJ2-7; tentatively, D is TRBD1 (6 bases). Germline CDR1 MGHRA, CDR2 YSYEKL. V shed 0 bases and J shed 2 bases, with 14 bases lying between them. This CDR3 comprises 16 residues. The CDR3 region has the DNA TGCGCCAGCAGCCAAGATGACAGGTTCTCGGCCTACGAGCAGTACTTC. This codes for CASSQDDRFSAYEQYF.

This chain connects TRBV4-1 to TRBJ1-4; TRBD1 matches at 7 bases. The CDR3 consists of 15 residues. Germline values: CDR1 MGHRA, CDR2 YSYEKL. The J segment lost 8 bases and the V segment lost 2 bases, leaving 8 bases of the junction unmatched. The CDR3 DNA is TGCGCCAGCAGCCAAATTCGACAGGGAAACGAAAAACTGTTTTTT. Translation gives CASSQIRQGNEKLFF.

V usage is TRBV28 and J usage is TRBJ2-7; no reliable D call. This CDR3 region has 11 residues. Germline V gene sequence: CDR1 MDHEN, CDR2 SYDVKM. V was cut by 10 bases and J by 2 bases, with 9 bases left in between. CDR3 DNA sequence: TGTGCCACCGGCGGCACCTACGAGCAGTACTTC. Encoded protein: CATGGTYEQYF. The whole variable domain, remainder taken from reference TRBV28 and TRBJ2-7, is DVKVTQSSRYLVKRTGEKVFLECVQDMDHENMFWYRQDPGLGLRLIYFSYDVKMKEKGDIPEGYSVSREKKERFSLILESASTNQTSMYLCATGGTYEQYFGPGTRLTVT.

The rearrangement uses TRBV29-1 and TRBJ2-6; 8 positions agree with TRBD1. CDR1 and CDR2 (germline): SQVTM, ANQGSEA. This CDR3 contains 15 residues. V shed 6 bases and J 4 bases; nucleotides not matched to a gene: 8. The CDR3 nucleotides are TGCAGCGTACGAACAGGGGGGCTAGGGGCCAACGTCCTGACTTTC. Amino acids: CSVRTGGLGANVLTF.

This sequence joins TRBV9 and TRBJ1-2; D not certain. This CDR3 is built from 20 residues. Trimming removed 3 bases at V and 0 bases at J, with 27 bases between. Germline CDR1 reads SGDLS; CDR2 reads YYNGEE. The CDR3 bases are TGTGCCAGCAGCGGATACAATGCGGGTCCTTATCCTCTTACTAACTATGGCTACACCTTC. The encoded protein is CASSGYNAGPYPLTNYGYTF.

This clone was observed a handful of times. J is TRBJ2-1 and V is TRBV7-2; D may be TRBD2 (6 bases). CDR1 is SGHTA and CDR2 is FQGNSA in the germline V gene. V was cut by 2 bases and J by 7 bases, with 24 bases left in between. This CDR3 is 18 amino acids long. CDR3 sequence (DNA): TGTGCCAGCAGCTTATTTGTGGGAGGCATAGTAGGCTCAAATGAGCAGTTCTTC. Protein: CASSLFVGGIVGSNEQFF. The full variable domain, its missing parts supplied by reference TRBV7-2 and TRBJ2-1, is GAGVSQSPSNKVTEKGKDVELRCDPISGHTALYWYRQSLGQGLEFLIYFQGNSAPDKSGLPSDRFSAERTGGSVSTLTIQRTQQEDSAVYLCASSLFVGGIVGSNEQFFGPGTRLTVL.